This T cell receptor beta chain was obtained from a study of cytomegalovirus exposure and HLA in healthy donors listed by TCRdb under 2017. General notes on the study: An earlier analysis of 550 to 700 of the donors reported more than 250 Gb of sequence data and 120 million or so unique TCR beta sequences from 190 million or so T cells. About 300 gigabases of sequencing data and tens of millions of unique TCR sequences were included in an early release covering roughly 600 HLA-typed donors. Of the roughly 400 genotyped donors, around 81% fell in the genetic ancestry cluster associated with self-reported Caucasian donors. The study aimed to test whether signatures of past pathogen exposure could be identified by cataloging public T cell receptors. The study profiled the T cell repertoires of some 610 subjects by immunosequencing and related them to cytomegalovirus serostatus. Along with the roughly 670-subject first cohort, a separate validation cohort of some 130 different subjects was used. To predict cytomegalovirus infection status, the study combined high-throughput TCR immunosequencing, statistical association of individual TCRs with disease status, and machine learning. In a later analysis, previously published TCR beta repertoires from 550 to 750 donors were re-analyzed and high-resolution HLA genotyping was added so that TCR occurrence patterns could be studied. In the later analysis, no new phenotypic data were used to find candidate immune exposures; instead, reliance was placed on TCR beta sequences and their occurrence across donors. An earlier analysis of a few hundred of the donors applied high-throughput TCR beta sequencing to assess whether each TCR beta V gene segment acted as functional or pseudogenic. Donor age, sex, ethnicity and CMV serostatus were compiled together with the repertoire data. A later genetic analysis used genome-wide SNP genotypes for about three fifths of the 666 donors, treating that subset as a discovery cohort. Every discovery cohort repertoire had been produced on one sequencing platform. Class I and class II HLA loci were covered by the typing at four-digit resolution. The number of typed donors differed by locus: roughly 629-640 for A, B, C, DRB1 and DQB1; 522 for DQA1; fewer than 610 for DPA1; and about 470 for DPB1. Because of strong linkage in the cohort, five DR-DQ haplotypes were treated as single units for association and clustering. On average, around 240,000 unique TCR beta nucleotide sequences were sequenced per donor among 398 genotyped donors of the cohort, with 15% to 20% of those sequences being non-productive.

As for this clone: Its recognized antigen is unknown. The record has no base qualities; no much larger clone is one base away.

The method behind the library was the immunoSEQ multiplex PCR assay. For the multiplex PCR, a mixture combining 60 forward primers for TCR Vbeta segments and 13 reverse primers for TCR Jbeta segments was used. Amplification of the CDR3 region of rearranged TCR beta genes was performed with a multiplex PCR assay on genomic DNA. Amplified TCR beta libraries were sequenced as 87-base-pair reads on the Illumina HiSeq System. Regarding the original processing steps: A later analysis counted about 80 million unique TCR beta chains across the 700 or so repertoires, and 9 million to 14 million of these chains were shared by at least two donors. To remove PCR and sequencing errors, raw reads were error-corrected and collapsed into unique sequences using a nearest-neighbor algorithm that merged closely related sequences. To assign V, D and J gene segments, CDR3 sequences were aligned to IMGT reference sequences. Each retained sequence needed at least a six-nucleotide match to both a V gene segment and a J gene segment. Rearrangements were classified as productive when the CDR3 lacked stop codons and remained in frame with V and J, and all other rearrangements were classified as non-productive. Following IMGT convention, CDR3 was defined as the stretch from the second conserved V-encoded cysteine to the conserved J-encoded phenylalanine. In an earlier analysis of approximately 590 of the donors, sequences lacking an unambiguous match to a single V gene segment were excluded. In an earlier analysis of 587 of the donors, V segments were called functional above 56.7% productive rearrangements and were called segregating when the between-donor standard deviation exceeded 5%. A statistical classification framework was built to diagnose cytomegalovirus status from the catalog of TCR beta chain sequences. In a later analysis, V and J genes were assigned by comparing TCR nucleotide sequences against IMGT/GENE-DB human TR gene sequences. The TCRdist pipeline was used in a later analysis to assign CDR3 sequences and most-parsimonious VDJ recombination scenarios. In a later analysis, each TCR beta chain was defined by its CDR3 amino acid sequence together with its V-gene family, and reads lacking a unique V-gene family were excluded. As a way to deal with suspected cross-contamination and a sequencing artifact, a later analysis dropped more than 500 nucleotide sequences that were highly shared and had low generation probability. In a later analysis, a clonal expansion index for each public chain was calculated from normalized within-repertoire ranks of inferred template counts. A later analysis computed generation probabilities with a VDJ recombination model fitted to out-of-frame rearrangements, and checked the results against IGoR. A later analysis scored TCR-TCR, TCR-HLA and TCR-CMV co-occurrence with hypergeometric tests, applying a repertoire-size bias correction to TCR pairs. False discovery rates were estimated in a later analysis by permuting HLA or CMV assignments 20 times. In a later analysis, co-occurring TCRs were grouped using DBSCAN, with TCRdist sequence similarity added in when clustering inside HLA-allele-positive subsets. For co-occurrence clustering, repertoires with fewer than 30,000 or more than 120,000 public chains were excluded, along with 5 or 6 repertoires with anomalous nucleotide sharing. This is the immuneACCESS table as TCRdb keeps it, with only in-frame sequences that have V and J called. A part of the clones is gone; compared with another copy, unresolved V genes explain less than half, and the rest is unexplained. V, J and clone size are those of that table, while D and trimming were read from the DNA. A total of 100,000 or so clones appear in this sample, approximately 76% of them only once. Approximately 4% of the sample goes to the ten largest clones.

V lost 5 bases and J lost 7 bases; the stretch between them is 12 bases long. The germline V gene sets CDR1 to SGHRS and CDR2 to YFSETQ. Taken from cysteine to phenylalanine, the CDR3 has 12 residues. Only the CDR3 region is kept as DNA, spanning 36 bases read in frame from base 1. What the authors observed across the whole study: A later analysis reported that several top co-occurrence clusters appeared linked to parvovirus B19, influenza, CMV and Epstein-Barr virus. In both the original and validation cohorts, the classifier was reported to diagnose cytomegalovirus status with high specificity and sensitivity. A few of the identified cytomegalovirus-associated TCR beta chains were confirmed in vitro to be specific for cytomegalovirus antigens. CMV serostatus was the only immune exposure information available for the cohort. A later analysis found that HLA-associated TCR beta chains were more clonally expanded and had lower generation probabilities than equally common non-associated chains. A total of some 180 TCR beta chains were listed by the study as associated with cytomegalovirus. Because HLA typing was missing for some donors at each locus, association tests included only the typed subset. The 87-base-pair reads could not distinguish some IMGT-functional V segments, including TRBV6-2 and TRBV6-3, so those segments were excluded. In an earlier analysis of more than 500 of the donors, most TCR beta V segments appeared in productive rearrangements about 90% or about 30% of the time, broadly matching IMGT annotations. A cluster of highly shared sequence variants was judged likely to be a technical artifact of the sequencing pipeline. An association between a missense DCLRE1C variant and V-gene and J-gene trimming of TCR beta chains was found in a later genetic analysis and replicated in an independent cohort. A later genetic analysis reported fewer N-insertions in productive TCRs among donors in an Asian-associated ancestry cluster than the roughly 670-donor mean. In this cohort, only TCR beta chains were sequenced, and detectable features were limited by the absence of alpha or paired-chain data. When HLA alleles, especially DR and DQ, strongly co-occurred, attributing TCR associations to individual alleles was difficult. Sequencing depth was assumed to be roughly uniform across donors in the presence/absence analyses, though that assumption may not hold. According to the authors, the approach could potentially be generalized to other disease states and immunological phenotypes. Most CMV-associated TCR beta chains appeared to be HLA-restricted in a later analysis, and the HLA associations seemed to be driven largely by CMV exposure. Linkage disequilibrium might explain the correlated functional status among segregating V segments, but an unknown experimental factor could not be excluded. A later analysis associated 17,000 or so TCR beta sequences with specific HLA alleles at a false discovery rate of 0.05. The earlier analysis of about 600 of the donors excluded approximately 17 rarely observed V segments, including chromosome 9 orphons, because counts were too low. A further reported finding was that TCR beta sequences accurately predicted the HLA-A and HLA-B alleles for most subjects in the first cohort. Across donors, most TCR sequences were observed very rarely, whereas some public TCRs were present in many individuals. In a later analysis, TCR association rates were found to vary across HLA loci, with the most associated TCRs seen for DRB1 alleles and the fewest for HLA-C alleles.

The cohort was made up of roughly 670 healthy bone marrow donors. At the time of sampling, every cohort member was nominally healthy, though immune exposures that went unrecorded were likely present. The donor was CMV seronegative and was included in the group of 352 seronegative cohort members. A peripheral blood sample was collected from each donor, and TCR beta sequencing was performed on peripheral blood mononuclear cells. Genomic DNA was extracted from the blood cell samples with the Qiagen DNeasy Blood Extraction Kit. The V gene is TRBV5-1 and the J gene is TRBJ1-1, with a tentative D gene TRBD1 over 6 matching bases. Sequenced input: PBMCs. This receptor was taken from a man aged 40-50 years in good health and CMV-seronegative. Here is the DNA: TGCGCCAGCAGTCCGGGACAAGTTGAAGCTTTCTTT. Translated, it reads CASSPGQVEAFF. Where the CDR3 stops, the reference TRBV5-1 and TRBJ1-1 genes take over; the full variable domain is KAGVTQTPRYLIKTRGQQVTLSCSPISGHRSVSWYQQTPGQGLQFLFEYFSETQRNKGNFPGRFSGRQFSNSRSEMNVSTLELGDSALYLCASSPGQVEAFFGQGTRLTVV.